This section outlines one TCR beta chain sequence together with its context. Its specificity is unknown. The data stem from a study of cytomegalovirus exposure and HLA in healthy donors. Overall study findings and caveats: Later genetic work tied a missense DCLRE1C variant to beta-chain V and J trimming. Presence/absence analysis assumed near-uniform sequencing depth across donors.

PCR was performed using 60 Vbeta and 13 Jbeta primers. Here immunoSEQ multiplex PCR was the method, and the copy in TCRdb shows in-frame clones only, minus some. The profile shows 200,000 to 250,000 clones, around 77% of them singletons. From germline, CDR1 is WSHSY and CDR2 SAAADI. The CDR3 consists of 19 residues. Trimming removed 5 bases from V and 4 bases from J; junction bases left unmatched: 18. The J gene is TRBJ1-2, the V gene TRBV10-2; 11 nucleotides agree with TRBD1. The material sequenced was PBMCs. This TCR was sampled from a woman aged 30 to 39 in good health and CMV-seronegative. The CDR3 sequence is CASSSVFPGQGDMGYGYTF. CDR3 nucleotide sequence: TGCGCCAGCAGTTCAGTTTTCCCGGGACAGGGGGATATGGGCTATGGCTACACCTTC.